Listed here is a single TCR beta chain. This entry is derived from a study of blood T cells in healthy people across ages. Germline-derived CDR1 and CDR2 are SNHLY and FYNNEI. The ends lost 4 bases at V and 4 bases at J; junction bases unmatched: 3. The CDR3 consists of 14 residues. Together with a sample-barcoded 5' primer, a J-beta primer mix was included in a second PCR lasting about 7 to 11 cycles. TCRdb itself ran the 5' RACE reads through MiXCR, one entry per CDR3 protein. The data contain 1.5 million or so distinct CDR3 sequences, roughly 40% of them singletons. The sample was blood. This receptor was obtained from a woman aged 18-29 years in good health. The chain carries TRBV2 and TRBJ2-5, with 10 bases matching TRBD2. The CDR3: CASSGLAGIETQYF. The CDR3 DNA sequence: TGTGCCAGCAGTGGACTAGCGGGCATAGAGACCCAGTACTTC.